Below are 2 T cell receptor beta chains sequenced from a single sample in a study of T cell clonality in common variable immunodeficiency. Their specific antigens are unknown. Here immunoSEQ multiplex PCR was the method, and the copy in TCRdb shows in-frame clones only, minus some. Singletons are absent from the sample, which has just over 20,000 clones. Whole-study results and caveats: Fewer deletions and N-nucleotide insertions were reportedly seen in common variable immunodeficiency TCR beta sequences.

The sequenced material came from peripheral blood mononuclear cells. These receptor sequences come from a human donor with common variable immunodeficiency.

Within the sample, this clone is medium-sized. The read falls 3 residues short of the CDR3 end, and the missing part is taken from the germline J gene. This sequence joins TRBV7-3 and TRBJ2-1; a possible D gene is TRBD1 (6 bases). The CDR3 covers 15 residues. Germline V gene lookup returns CDR1 SGHTA and CDR2 FQGTGA. The V gene lost 5 bases and the J gene lost 8 bases, with 19 bases spanning the gap. CDR3 amino acids: CASSEYREIADEQFF. CDR3 DNA, as far as it was read: TGTGCCAGCAGCGAATACAGGGAGATTGCCGATGAG.

This clone was picked up many times. The sequenced fragment ends 3 residues before the CDR3 boundary, so the rest is inferred from the germline J gene. The chain is built from TRBV20-1 and TRBJ1-3; 8 bases are shared with TRBD1. The CDR3 is made up of 19 amino acids. The trim removed 0 bases at V and 5 bases at J, leaving 18 bases unmatched. Germline loops: CDR1 DFQATT, CDR2 SNEGSKA (reference sequence). CDR3 in amino acids: CSARDLYPRSRGPRNTIYF. The sequenced CDR3 bases are TGCAGTGCTAGAGATCTATACCCCCGATCCAGGGGGCCCCGAAACACC.